A selection of T cell receptor beta chains follows, all from one sample in a study of response to subunit inactivated influenza vaccine. Via MiXCR, TCRdb re-called the RT-PCR reads, giving one row per CDR3 protein. Among hundreds of thousands of distinct CDR3 sequences listed, 15% to 20% were seen once. The sample was PBMCs from blood, taken 4 to 6 days after vaccination. The receptors originated from a middle-aged man who received an inactivated influenza vaccine. CDR3s include the opening cysteine and the closing phenylalanine or tryptophan. Fields, in order: CDR3 protein, CDR3 DNA, CDR3 length, D gene, J gene, clone size, V gene. The D gene is left open where the match is weak. Clone size is stated in some rows and not others, as once, few, many or a class when expanded.

CDR3aa: CASSYSGVSTDTQYF
CDR3nt: TGTGCCAGCAGTTACTCTGGCGTGAGCACAGATACGCAGTATTTT
len: 15
d_gene: .
j_gene: TRBJ2-3
abundance: few
v_gene: TRBV6-5

CDR3aa: CASSKMGLAGGLTQYF
CDR3nt: TGTGCCAGCAGCAAGATGGGACTAGCGGGAGGACTTACGCAGTATTTT
len: 16
d_gene: TRBD2
j_gene: TRBJ2-3
abundance: few
v_gene: TRBV6-2/TRBV6-3

CDR3aa: CAISLTPGTGPGELFF
CDR3nt: TGTGCCATCAGCCTTACCCCCGGGACAGGGCCCGGGGAGCTGTTTTTT
len: 16
d_gene: TRBD1
j_gene: TRBJ2-2
abundance: many
v_gene: TRBV10-3

CDR3aa: CSASRSGETQYF
CDR3nt: TGCAGTGCTTCTCGCAGTGGAGAGACCCAGTACTTC
len: 12
d_gene: .
j_gene: TRBJ2-5
abundance: few
v_gene: TRBV20-1

CDR3aa: CASSVARMGGTPVHEQFF
CDR3nt: TGTGCCAGCAGCGTAGCTAGGATGGGCGGGACCCCGGTCCATGAGCAGTTCTTC
len: 18
d_gene: .
j_gene: TRBJ2-1
abundance: .
v_gene: TRBV9

CDR3aa: CASSQDRGDFTYEQYF
CDR3nt: TGCGCCAGCAGCCAAGATCGAGGGGATTTCACCTACGAGCAGTACTTC
len: 16
d_gene: .
j_gene: TRBJ2-7
abundance: few
v_gene: TRBV4-3

CDR3aa: CSARVATGGTHSPLHF
CDR3nt: TGCAGTGCTAGAGTCGCGACAGGGGGCACTCATTCACCCCTCCACTTT
len: 16
d_gene: TRBD1
j_gene: TRBJ1-6
abundance: many
v_gene: TRBV20-1

CDR3aa: CASSLGRQGYGYTF
CDR3nt: TGTGCCAGCAGTTTAGGGCGGCAGGGCTATGGCTACACCTTC
len: 14
d_gene: .
j_gene: TRBJ1-2
abundance: few
v_gene: TRBV12-3/TRBV12-4

CDR3aa: CASSVGGRFHSYNEQFF
CDR3nt: TGTGCCAGCAGCGTAGGGGGCAGGTTTCACTCCTACAATGAGCAGTTCTTC
len: 17
d_gene: .
j_gene: TRBJ2-1
abundance: .
v_gene: TRBV9

CDR3aa: CASSSPGRTSYEQYF
CDR3nt: TGTGCCAGCAGCTCTCCAGGACGGACGTCCTACGAGCAGTACTTC
len: 15
d_gene: .
j_gene: TRBJ2-7
abundance: many
v_gene: TRBV7-2

CDR3aa: CASSLESSRSYEQYF
CDR3nt: TGTGCCAGCAGCTTAGAATCTAGCAGATCCTACGAGCAGTACTTC
len: 15
d_gene: .
j_gene: TRBJ2-7
abundance: few
v_gene: TRBV7-2

CDR3aa: CASSQESITGANVLTF
CDR3nt: TGTGCCAGCAGCCAAGAGTCGATTACTGGGGCCAACGTCCTGACTTTC
len: 16
d_gene: .
j_gene: TRBJ2-6
abundance: few
v_gene: TRBV3-1

CDR3aa: CASSYETGHLKSPYEQYF
CDR3nt: TGTGCCAGCAGTTACGAGACAGGCCACCTAAAGTCCCCCTACGAGCAGTACTTC
len: 18
d_gene: .
j_gene: TRBJ2-7
abundance: few
v_gene: TRBV6-2/TRBV6-3

CDR3aa: CASSKGTSGLTYNEQFF
CDR3nt: TGTGCCAGCAGCAAAGGGACTAGCGGGTTAACCTACAATGAGCAGTTCTTC
len: 17
d_gene: TRBD2
j_gene: TRBJ2-1
abundance: few
v_gene: TRBV7-2

CDR3aa: CASSLASIGLAGNEQFF
CDR3nt: TGCGCCAGCAGCTTGGCCTCGATAGGACTAGCGGGTAATGAGCAGTTCTTC
len: 17
d_gene: TRBD2
j_gene: TRBJ2-1
abundance: .
v_gene: TRBV5-1

CDR3aa: CASSKRVALGEQYF
CDR3nt: TGTGCCAGCAGTAAGCGGGTGGCGTTGGGCGAGCAGTACTTC
len: 14
d_gene: .
j_gene: TRBJ2-7
abundance: few
v_gene: TRBV3-1

CDR3aa: CASSADEYEQYF
CDR3nt: TGTGCCAGCAGCGCAGATGAATACGAGCAGTACTTC
len: 12
d_gene: .
j_gene: TRBJ2-7
abundance: few
v_gene: TRBV9